The 32 T cell receptor beta chains below all came from one sample that was sequenced in a study of blood T cell repertoires in COVID-19 (dated by TCRdb to 2019 to 2021). Library preparation employed the immunoSEQ multiplex PCR assay. TCRdb holds this immuneACCESS table with in-frame rearrangements only. Some clones are missing; in checked studies, unresolved V genes explain under half, and the rest has no known cause. A total of some 170,000 clones appear in this sample, approximately 84% of them only once. 1% to 1.5% of the sample is held by the ten biggest clonotypes. The sequencing sample was made of PBMCs or T cells enriched from blood (not recorded which). The source is a human donor with acute COVID-19. The donor label of this sample is uncertain.

The rearrangement uses TRBV3-1 (or the pseudogene TRBV3-2) and TRBJ2-3; possibly TRBD1 for D (5 bases). Germline V gene sequence: CDR1 LGHDT, CDR2 YNNKEL (reference sequence). The ends were cut back, 1 base at V and 0 bases at J, with 11 bases in the middle. This CDR3 comprises 16 residues. The CDR3 spells CASSQGRGSSTDTQYF. As DNA, the CDR3 is TGTGCCAGCAGCCAAGGAAGGGGTTCTAGCACAGATACGCAGTATTTT.

The gene calls are TRBV12-3 or TRBV12-4 and TRBJ2-7; D gene unclear. V lost 3 bases and J lost 3, with 9 bases in between. This CDR3 contains 13 residues. The CDR3 bases are TGTGCCAGCAGTTTTTCTCTATACTACGAGCAGTACTTC. Its translation is CASSFSLYYEQYF.

Concerning this clone itself: The identical CDR3 is also encoded by other nucleotide sequences in the sample. The J gene is TRBJ1-2, the V gene TRBV19, with a tentative D call TRBD1 (5 bases). The V end lost 5 bases, the J end lost 3 bases, and 7 bases lay between the germline ends. Germline CDR1 reads LNHDA; CDR2 reads SQIVND (reference sequence). The CDR3 is 12 residues long. The CDR3 nucleotides read TGTGCCAGTAGTCAGGGCGACTATGGCTACACCTTC. Residues: CASSQGDYGYTF. The variable domain in full, completed from reference TRBV19 and TRBJ1-2, reads DGGITQSPKYLFRKEGQNVTLSCEQNLNHDAMYWYRQDPGQGLRLIYYSQIVNDFQKGDIAEGYSVSREKKESFPLTVTSAQKNPTAFYLCASSQGDYGYTFGSGTRLTVV.

The J gene is TRBJ1-2, the V gene TRBV7-2; the match to TRBD1 covers 7 bases. Germline loops: CDR1 SGHTA, CDR2 FQGNSA. The CDR3 spans 16 residues. Trimming at V came to 5 bases and at J to 3 bases, leaving 12 bases not matched to a gene. The CDR3 DNA is TGTGCCAGCAGCGCGAACCGGGACAGCGATTACTATGGCTACACCTTC. It encodes CASSANRDSDYYGYTF.

This chain connects TRBV5-5 to TRBJ2-7; D ambiguous. The germline V and J ends were trimmed by 1 base and 6 bases, with 8 bases remaining between them. Looked up from germline, CDR1 is SGHKS and CDR2 is YYEKEE (reference sequence). CDR3 size: 12 residues. The CDR3 is CASSLTDSEQYF. DNA of the CDR3: TGTGCCAGCAGCTTGACTGACTCCGAGCAGTACTTC.

The table lists this clone with a count of one. The chain recombines TRBV5-1 with TRBJ2-1, with 10 bases aligning to TRBD1. Trimming at V came to 4 bases and at J to 5 bases, leaving 6 bases not matched to a gene. The CDR3 spans 15 residues. CDR1 and CDR2 from the germline V gene are SGHRS and YFSETQ. The CDR3 region has the DNA TGCGCCAGCAGCCCCCGGGACAGGGGAAACAATGAGCAGTTCTTC. Its translation: CASSPRDRGNNEQFF.

This clone turned up a few times. The V and J genes are TRBV7-8 and TRBJ1-2; the D gene is possibly TRBD1 (5 bases). Germline V lookup: CDR1 SGHVS, CDR2 FQNEAQ. V was cut by 0 bases and J by 7 bases, with 15 bases left in between. This CDR3 has 15 residues. This chain's CDR3 is CASSLALRVEGGYTF. In DNA, the CDR3 is TGTGCCAGCAGCTTAGCCCTCAGGGTGGAGGGTGGCTACACCTTC.

The DNA of the CDR3 is TGTGCCAGCAGCTTACGTCGGGGAGGGAACTATGGCTACACCTTC. The encoded protein is CASSLRRGGNYGYTF. The J gene is TRBJ1-2, the V gene TRBV7-9; D gene uncertain. The CDR3 consists of 15 residues. V shed 2 bases and J shed 2 bases, with 12 bases lying between them. Germline CDR1 and CDR2: SEHNR and FQNEAQ (reference sequence).

V is TRBV7-2 and J is TRBJ2-5; D possibly corresponds to TRBD2 (7 bases). Germline assignment: CDR1 SGHTA and CDR2 FQGNSA. The CDR3 runs to 13 residues. V lost 5 bases to trimming and J lost 4 bases, with 11 bases between them. The CDR3 loop reads CASSLGGPETQYF. CDR3 DNA sequence: TGTGCCAGCAGCCTGGGGGGGCCAGAGACCCAGTACTTC.

V usage is TRBV7-3 and J usage is TRBJ2-7, with 10 bases fitting TRBD2. The V gene's germline CDR1 is SGHTA and CDR2 FQGTGA. The junction had 18 bases not matched to a gene; V was cut back by 0 bases and J by 1 base. This CDR3 is built from 21 residues. CDR3 sequence (DNA): TGTGCCAGCAGCTTAACGAGGAGGGCAACTAGCGGGGAAGACTCTTCCTACGAGCAGTACTTC. It yields the protein CASSLTRRATSGEDSSYEQYF.

This chain joins TRBV29-1 and TRBJ1-1, with 10 bases that match TRBD1. Trimming removed 8 bases from V and 9 bases from J; junction bases left unmatched: 6. From germline, CDR1 is SQVTM and CDR2 ANQGSEA. The CDR3 covers 11 residues. CDR3 in DNA: TGCAGCACTTTAGACAGGGGGCAAGCTTTCTTT. Amino acids: CSTLDRGQAFF.

The CDR3, as DNA: TGTGCCAGCAGCGTTAGCGGGGGGCTAGATACGCAGTATTTT. This codes for CASSVSGGLDTQYF. V gene TRBV5-4 combines with J gene TRBJ2-3; TRBD2 agrees at 10 bases. V was clipped by 4 bases and J by 5 bases; unmatched bases: 4. In germline, CDR1 is SGHNT, CDR2 YYREEE (reference sequence). CDR3 length: 14 amino acids.

The V gene is TRBV6-2 or TRBV6-3, the J gene TRBJ1-6; the match to TRBD1 covers 8 bases. The germline CDR1 and CDR2 sequences are MNHEY and SVGEGT. The CDR3 runs 16 residues. Trimming cost V 3 bases and J 2 bases; bases outside gene matches: 3. The CDR3 DNA follows: TGTGCCAGCAGTTATGGACAGGGTGCCTATAATTCACCCCTCCACTTT. Translated, it gives CASSYGQGAYNSPLHF.

The chain links TRBV7-6 to TRBJ1-1; TRBD1 matches 7 bases. The CDR3 covers 15 residues. After removal of 1 base from V and 5 bases from J, the junction contained 7 bases not matched to a gene. CDR1 is SGHVS, CDR2 FNYEAQ, per germline. The CDR3 sequence: CASSLGDRVETEAFF. DNA for the CDR3: TGTGCCAGCAGCTTAGGAGACAGGGTAGAGACTGAAGCTTTCTTT.

This chain links TRBV7-6 with TRBJ2-1; 9 nucleotides agree with TRBD1. The V gene end was trimmed by 4 bases and the J gene end by 7 bases; junction bases not matched to a gene: 17. The CDR3 totals 18 residues. From germline, CDR1 is SGHVS and CDR2 FNYEAQ. This chain's CDR3 is CASSSELTGTGFRNEQFF. CDR3 bases: TGTGCCAGCAGCTCGGAGTTAACCGGGACAGGGTTTCGGAATGAGCAGTTCTTC. The full variable domain, rest sourced from reference TRBV7-6 and TRBJ2-1, is GAGVSQSPRYKVTKRGQDVALRCDPISGHVSLYWYRQALGQGPEFLTYFNYEAQQDKSGLPNDRFSAERPEGSISTLTIQRTEQRDSAMYRCASSSELTGTGFRNEQFFGPGTRLTVL.

This rearrangement joins TRBV19 to TRBJ1-2; 10 bases line up with TRBD1. CDR1 and CDR2 from the germline V gene are LNHDA and SQIVND (reference sequence). This CDR3 has 17 amino acids. The V gene end was trimmed by 5 bases and the J gene end by 0 bases; junction bases not matched to a gene: 9. The DNA of the CDR3 is TGTGCCAGTAGTCCCCGGGACAGGGGTATAGCTAACTATGGCTACACCTTC. Encoded protein: CASSPRDRGIANYGYTF. Variable domain in full (rest from reference TRBV19 and TRBJ1-2): DGGITQSPKYLFRKEGQNVTLSCEQNLNHDAMYWYRQDPGQGLRLIYYSQIVNDFQKGDIAEGYSVSREKKESFPLTVTSAQKNPTAFYLCASSPRDRGIANYGYTFGSGTRLTVV.

V is TRBV7-9 and J is TRBJ1-2, with TRBD1 as a possible D gene (5 bases). The CDR3 has 14 amino acids. The germline V gene encodes CDR1 SEHNR and CDR2 FQNEAQ (reference sequence). Trimming took off 5 bases at V and 8 bases at J, with 18 bases between the two ends. The CDR3 sequence is CASSGFSLTVGYTF. DNA for the CDR3: TGTGCCAGCAGCGGATTCTCGCTGACAGTCGGCTACACCTTC.

The V call is TRBV12-5, the J call TRBJ2-7; TRBD1 might be the D (6 bases). Trimming removed 5 bases at V and 5 bases at J, with 16 bases between. The CDR3 is 14 amino acids. CDR1 and CDR2 from the germline V gene are LGHNT and FRNRAP. As DNA, the CDR3 is TGTGCTAGTGGTGAAATACCGGGACACCACGAGCAGTACTTC. Residues: CASGEIPGHHEQYF. Supplemented by reference TRBV12-5 and TRBJ2-7, the full variable domain reads DARVTQTPRHKVTEMGQEVTMRCQPILGHNTVFWYRQTMMQGLELLAYFRNRAPLDDSGMPKDRFSAEMPDATLATLKIQPSEPRDSAVYFCASGEIPGHHEQYFGPGTRLTVT.

The chain carries TRBV24-1 and TRBJ2-3, with a possible D match to TRBD1 (6 bases). From germline, CDR1 is KGHDR and CDR2 SFDVKD. The CDR3 runs to 15 residues. V was trimmed by 0 bases and J by 1 base, leaving 7 bases between them. The CDR3 loop is CATSDLPGGTDTQYF. The CDR3 nucleotides read TGTGCCACCAGTGATTTGCCAGGGGGCACAGATACGCAGTATTTT.

This chain links TRBV10-2 with TRBJ1-1; D not certain. CDR1 WSHSY and CDR2 SAAADI come from the germline V gene. The CDR3 spans 14 residues. Deletions cut 7 bases from V and 3 bases from J, with 15 bases between. The CDR3 nucleotides read TGCGCCAGCAAGGGCTTTACGAGGGACACTGAAGCTTTCTTT. Translated, it gives CASKGFTRDTEAFF.

The CDR3 spells CSTRDRTTEAFF. DNA for the CDR3: TGCAGCACCCGAGACAGGACCACTGAAGCTTTCTTT. V usage is TRBV29-1 and J usage is TRBJ1-1, with D possibly matching TRBD1 (6 bases). CDR3 size: 12 residues. The V and J ends lost 8 bases and 4 bases respectively, with 14 bases between them. Per germline, CDR1 SQVTM and CDR2 ANQGSEA.

The V call is TRBV19, the J call TRBJ1-1; D is unresolved. This CDR3 spans 14 amino acids. V was shortened by 3 bases and J by 6 bases, with 14 bases between the two germline ends. Germline V lookup: CDR1 LNHDA, CDR2 SQIVND (reference sequence). The CDR3 nucleotides read TGTGCCAGTAGTATTTTTCGGACGGACTCTGAAGCTTTCTTT. This codes for CASSIFRTDSEAFF.

This sequence joins TRBV9 and TRBJ2-7; D not certain. Germline assignment: CDR1 SGDLS and CDR2 YYNGEE. The CDR3 totals 15 residues. Trimming pared 0 bases from V and 4 bases from J, leaving 14 bases between. The CDR3 protein is CASSVVPGSGYEQYF. DNA for the CDR3: TGTGCCAGCAGCGTAGTTCCAGGCTCTGGGTACGAGCAGTACTTC.

V is TRBV7-3 and J is TRBJ2-1, with 12 bases lining up with TRBD1. With 5 bases clipped from V and 7 bases from J, the junction kept 12 bases outside the gene matches. Germline V gene data show CDR1 as SGHTA and CDR2 as FQGTGA. The CDR3 has 17 amino acids. Here the CDR3 DNA reads TGTGCCAGCAGCCAATCCTCCGGGACAGGGGGCTCGAATGAGCAGTTCTTC. It translates to CASSQSSGTGGSNEQFF.

This sequence joins TRBV7-2 and TRBJ1-5; D not resolved. Trimming pared 5 bases from V and 9 bases from J, leaving 14 bases between. The CDR3 contains 13 residues. Germline assignment: CDR1 SGHTA and CDR2 FQGNSA. The DNA of the CDR3 is TGTGCCAGCAGCAACACCGGGGTGACGCCCCAGCATTTT. This gives the protein CASSNTGVTPQHF.

The chain links TRBV19 to TRBJ1-6, with TRBD1 as a possible D gene (5 bases). The germline V gene has CDR1 LNHDA and CDR2 SQIVND (reference sequence). Between the trimmed V and J ends, which lost 5 bases and 5 bases, there was a span of 10 bases. The CDR3 spans 14 residues. The CDR3 DNA sequence: TGTGCCAGTAGTCTGGACAATAATAATTCACCCCTCCACTTT. It translates to CASSLDNNNSPLHF. Full variable domain (rest looked up from reference TRBV19 and TRBJ1-6): DGGITQSPKYLFRKEGQNVTLSCEQNLNHDAMYWYRQDPGQGLRLIYYSQIVNDFQKGDIAEGYSVSREKKESFPLTVTSAQKNPTAFYLCASSLDNNNSPLHFGNGTRLTVT.

V gene TRBV5-5 combines with J gene TRBJ1-2; no definite D call. Trimming took 4 bases from V and 1 from J, leaving 17 bases between them. Germline V gives CDR1 SGHKS, CDR2 YYEKEE (reference sequence). The CDR3 extends over 16 amino acids. The CDR3 here is CASSPPYQRRNYGYTF. The CDR3 bases are TGTGCCAGCAGCCCACCATATCAGCGCCGTAACTATGGCTACACCTTC.

The chain carries TRBV28 and TRBJ2-5, with 7 positions matching TRBD2. The CDR3 consists of 16 residues. The germline V gene encodes CDR1 MDHEN and CDR2 SYDVKM. J gave up 2 bases and V 4 bases, and 10 bases lay outside the gene matches. CDR3 coding DNA: TGTGCCAGCAGTTCCCGTCGTGGGGGGGATCAAGAGACCCAGTACTTC. The encoded protein is CASSSRRGGDQETQYF.

The chain is built from TRBV6-2 or TRBV6-3 and TRBJ1-2, with 10 bases lining up with TRBD1. The CDR3 extends over 15 amino acids. Unmatched junction bases numbered 13, after V lost 6 bases and J lost 9 bases. In germline, CDR1 is MNHEY, CDR2 SVGEGT. The CDR3 region has the DNA TGTGCCAGCAGCGCGGAACCGGACAGGGGGTTTAGCTACACCTTC. The encoded protein is CASSAEPDRGFSYTF.

This clone was counted between two and nine times. This chain connects TRBV6-5 to TRBJ2-3; maybe TRBD2 (8 bases). The CDR3 totals 14 residues. In germline, CDR1 is MNHEY, CDR2 SVGAGI. Deletions cut 8 bases from V and 7 bases from J, with 19 bases between. The CDR3 loop is CASREGQNIYTQYF. The CDR3 coding sequence is TGTGCCAGCCGGGAGGGACAGAACATTTATACGCAGTATTTT.

This rearrangement joins TRBV24-1 to TRBJ2-7; TRBD1 might be the D (5 bases). From germline, CDR1 is KGHDR and CDR2 SFDVKD. The CDR3 has 15 residues. Trimming removed 9 bases at V and 3 bases at J, with 20 bases between. CDR3 DNA: TGTGCCACCCTATTCGTCCGGACAAATAACTACGAGCAGTACTTC. Its protein product is CATLFVRTNNYEQYF.

The CDR3, as DNA: TGTGCCAGTAGTATAGATCGGACAGGGTCCATGAACACTGAAGCTTTCTTT. Its translation: CASSIDRTGSMNTEAFF. The V and J genes are TRBV19 and TRBJ1-1, with TRBD1 matching over 8 bases. The CDR3 contains 17 residues. The germline CDR1 and CDR2 sequences are LNHDA and SQIVND (reference sequence). With 0 bases clipped from V and 0 bases from J, the junction kept 6 bases outside the gene matches.